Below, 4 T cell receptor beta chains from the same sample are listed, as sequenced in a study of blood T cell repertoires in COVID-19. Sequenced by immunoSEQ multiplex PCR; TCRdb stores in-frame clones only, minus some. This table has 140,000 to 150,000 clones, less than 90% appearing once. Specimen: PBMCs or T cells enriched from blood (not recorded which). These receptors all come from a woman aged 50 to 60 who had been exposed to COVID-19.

The CDR3 is CASSTVQGAEAFF. DNA of the CDR3: TGTGCCAGCAGCACCGTACAGGGCGCTGAAGCTTTCTTT. This chain connects TRBV7-2 to TRBJ1-1; possible D gene TRBD1, 6 bases. Germline lookup yields CDR1 SGHTA and CDR2 FQGNSA. The CDR3 is 13 amino acids. Trimming removed 5 bases at V and 6 bases at J, with 13 bases between.

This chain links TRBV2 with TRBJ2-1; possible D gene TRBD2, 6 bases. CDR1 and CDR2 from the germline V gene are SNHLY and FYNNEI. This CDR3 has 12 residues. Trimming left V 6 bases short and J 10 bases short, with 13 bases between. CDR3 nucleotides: TGTGCCAGCAGCCCGATAGCGGTGGAGCAGTTCTTC. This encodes CASSPIAVEQFF.

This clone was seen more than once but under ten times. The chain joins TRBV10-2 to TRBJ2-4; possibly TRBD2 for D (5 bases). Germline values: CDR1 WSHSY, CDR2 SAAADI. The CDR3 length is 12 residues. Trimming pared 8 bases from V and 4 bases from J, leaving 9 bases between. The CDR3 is CASGGAKNIQYF. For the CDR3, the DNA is TGCGCCAGCGGAGGAGCGAAAAACATTCAGTACTTC.

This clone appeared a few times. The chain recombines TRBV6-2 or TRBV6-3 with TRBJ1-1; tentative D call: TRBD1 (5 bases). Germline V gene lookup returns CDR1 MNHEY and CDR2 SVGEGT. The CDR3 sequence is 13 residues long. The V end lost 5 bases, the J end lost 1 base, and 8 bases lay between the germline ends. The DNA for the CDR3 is TGTGCCAGCAGTAGGGGAGGGAACACTGAAGCTTTCTTT. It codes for CASSRGGNTEAFF.